The 30 T cell receptor beta chains below come from one sample, sequenced in a study of blood T cell repertoires in COVID-19. Libraries were prepared by immunoSEQ multiplex PCR; TCRdb keeps only in-frame clonotypes and omits some of them. The sample holds tens of thousands of clones; approximately 90% are singletons and the top ten take roughly 4%. The source material was peripheral blood. Receptors originate from a human donor in a cohort sampled during active COVID-19.

The rearrangement uses TRBV6-6 and TRBJ1-6; TRBD1 matches at 10 bases. Germline-derived CDR1 and CDR2 are MNHNY and SVGAGI (reference sequence). The CDR3 totals 15 residues. J gave up 8 bases and V 6 bases, and 7 bases lay outside the gene matches. CDR3 sequence (DNA): TGTGCCAGCAGACACAGACAGGGGGCGGATTCACCCCTCCACTTT. Encoded protein: CASRHRQGADSPLHF.

The rearrangement joins TRBV7-3 to TRBJ1-3, with D possibly TRBD1 on 5 matching bases. This CDR3 contains 14 residues. The germline CDR1 and CDR2 sequences are SGHTA and FQGTGA. V dropped 5 bases and J dropped 2 bases, with 10 bases sitting between them. The CDR3 DNA reads as TGTGCCAGCAGCCCTGGGACTGCTGGAAACACCATATATTTT. Translated: CASSPGTAGNTIYF.

V usage is TRBV20-1 and J usage is TRBJ2-7; D is unclear. The CDR3 sequence is 11 residues long. V shed 2 bases and J shed 6 bases, with 8 bases lying between them. Germline V gene lookup returns CDR1 DFQATT and CDR2 SNEGSKA (reference sequence). The CDR3 nucleotides are TGCAGTGCTAGACCGGTAGCCGAGCAGTACTTC. Amino acid sequence: CSARPVAEQYF.

This rearrangement joins TRBV3-1 (or the pseudogene TRBV3-2) to TRBJ2-7; possibly TRBD1 for D (5 bases). V was clipped by 0 bases and J by 5 bases, with 14 bases between them. This CDR3 spans 15 amino acids. Germline loops: CDR1 LGHDT, CDR2 YNNKEL (reference sequence). CDR3 protein: CASSQERSWGDEQYF. The CDR3 DNA reads as TGTGCCAGCAGCCAAGAGAGGTCCTGGGGCGACGAGCAGTACTTC.

The rearrangement uses TRBV30 and TRBJ1-3, with a weak D call TRBD1 (6 bases). This CDR3 comprises 14 residues. The V gene lost 2 bases and the J gene lost 2 bases, with 10 bases spanning the gap. Germline-derived CDR1 and CDR2 are GTSNPN and SVGIG (reference sequence). The CDR3 region is CAWSPGQPGNTIYF. In nucleotides, the CDR3 is TGTGCCTGGAGTCCCGGACAGCCTGGAAACACCATATATTTT.

The rearrangement joins TRBV27 to TRBJ2-1; 8 positions agree with TRBD2. V dropped 4 bases and J dropped 9; count of bases not matched to a gene: 8. Germline CDR1 is MNHEY and CDR2 is SMNVEV (reference sequence). The CDR3 covers 14 residues. CDR3 nucleotide sequence: TGTGCCAGCAGTTCCCGTAGCGGGATGATTGAGCAGTTCTTC. It yields the protein CASSSRSGMIEQFF.

The chain links TRBV29-1 to TRBJ1-2, with D perhaps matching TRBD1 (6 bases). CDR3 length: 11 residues. Germline loops: CDR1 SQVTM, CDR2 ANQGSEA. V lost 4 bases, J lost 8 bases, and 11 bases lay in between. The CDR3 loop reads CSVVRGNGYTF. For the CDR3, the DNA is TGCAGCGTTGTCAGGGGTAACGGCTACACCTTC.

This clone occurred once. The chain links TRBV27 to TRBJ2-7; TRBD1 aligns across 7 bases. With V trimmed by 3 bases and J by 1 base, 6 bases remained unmatched. Germline-derived CDR1 and CDR2 are MNHEY and SMNVEV (reference sequence). CDR3 length: 15 amino acids. The DNA of the CDR3 is TGTGCCAGCAGTTTGAAAACAGGGGAATCCTACGAGCAGTACTTC. This gives the protein CASSLKTGESYEQYF.

The J gene is TRBJ2-1, the V gene TRBV5-4; 9 nucleotides agree with TRBD2. V gave up 4 bases and J gave up 5 bases; unmatched junction bases: 7. CDR3 length: 15 amino acids. Germline values: CDR1 SGHNT, CDR2 YYREEE (reference sequence). As DNA, the CDR3 is TGTGCCAGCAGCAAGCTAGCGGGGCCTAACAATGAGCAGTTCTTC. Protein product: CASSKLAGPNNEQFF.

V is TRBV30 and J is TRBJ1-2, with 7 bases aligning to TRBD1. The CDR3 is made up of 14 amino acids. Germline lookup yields CDR1 GTSNPN and CDR2 SVGIG (reference sequence). The J segment lost 2 bases and the V segment lost 0 bases, leaving 3 bases of the junction unmatched. Written as DNA, the CDR3 is TGTGCCTGGAGTGTCCAGACAGGGAACTATGGCTACACCTTC. Its protein product is CAWSVQTGNYGYTF. Full variable domain (missing parts from reference TRBV30 and TRBJ1-2): SQTIHQWPATLVQPVGSPLSLECTVEGTSNPNLYWYRQAAGRGLQLLFYSVGIGQISSEVPQNLSASRPQDRQFILSSKKLLLSDSGFYLCAWSVQTGNYGYTFGSGTRLTVV.

DNA of the CDR3: TGTGCCAGCAGTTACTCGGCAGGGCAAGAGACCCAGTACTTC. Residues: CASSYSAGQETQYF. The rearrangement links TRBV6-6 to TRBJ2-5; D is perhaps TRBD1 (5 bases). V lost 0 bases, J lost 2 bases, and 7 bases lay in between. Germline V gives CDR1 MNHNY, CDR2 SVGAGI (reference sequence). CDR3 length equals 14 residues.

V usage is TRBV28 and J usage is TRBJ1-2, with D possibly TRBD1 on 5 matching bases. CDR3 length: 15 residues. V lost 6 bases to trimming and J lost 6 bases, with 20 bases between them. Germline V CDR1 and CDR2: MDHEN, SYDVKM. As DNA, the CDR3 is TGTGCCAGCAGCGCTTCACGCTCCCTAGGGGATGGCTACACCTTC. It yields the protein CASSASRSLGDGYTF.

Only one count was recorded for this clone. The chain links TRBV7-9 to TRBJ1-1, with TRBD1 identical over 9 bases. V lost 1 base and J lost 6; bases outside the gene matches: 9. There are 16 residues in the CDR3. CDR1 is SEHNR, CDR2 FQNEAQ, per germline (reference sequence). The CDR3 loop is CASSLDPGQGEAEAFF. CDR3 nucleotides: TGTGCCAGCAGCTTAGACCCGGGACAGGGAGAAGCTGAAGCTTTCTTT.

This clone was recorded once. V is TRBV27 and J is TRBJ2-1, with 7 positions matching TRBD2. In germline, CDR1 is MNHEY, CDR2 SMNVEV (reference sequence). J was trimmed by 5 bases and V by 3 bases; bases with no gene match: 4. The CDR3 contains 14 residues. CDR3 sequence (DNA): TGTGCCAGCAGTTTCGGGGGAGGGAACAATGAGCAGTTCTTC. Translation: CASSFGGGNNEQFF.

The rearrangement uses TRBV9 and TRBJ2-7, with TRBD1 as a possible D gene (6 bases). The CDR3 spans 15 residues. The germline V gene encodes CDR1 SGDLS and CDR2 YYNGEE. V was clipped by 0 bases and J by 3 bases, with 13 bases between them. The CDR3 DNA reads as TGTGCCAGCAGCGTAGAATCACAGGGAAACTACGAGCAGTACTTC. Protein product: CASSVESQGNYEQYF. Full variable domain (outside the CDR3, taken from reference TRBV9 and TRBJ2-7): DSGVTQTPKHLITATGQRVTLRCSPRSGDLSVYWYQQSLDQGLQFLIQYYNGEERAKGNILERFSAQQFPDLHSELNLSSLELGDSALYFCASSVESQGNYEQYFGPGTRLTVT.

The chain combines TRBV4-1 with TRBJ1-6; 9 bases align to TRBD1. In germline, CDR1 is MGHRA, CDR2 YSYEKL. This CDR3 comprises 18 residues. V lost 0 bases to trimming and J lost 10 bases; unmatched junction nucleotides: 13. This chain's CDR3 is CASSQDATGTGWGSPLHF. The CDR3 DNA is TGCGCCAGCAGCCAAGATGCAACGGGGACAGGGTGGGGATCACCCCTCCACTTT.

V is TRBV5-1 and J is TRBJ1-2, with TRBD1 matching over 10 bases. Germline loops: CDR1 SGHRS, CDR2 YFSETQ. The CDR3 extends over 13 amino acids. Losses at the gene ends were 7 bases for V and 7 bases for J; bases not matched to a gene: 7. CDR3 region: CASSTGGVGGYTF. CDR3 DNA sequence: TGCGCCAGCTCGACAGGGGGCGTAGGTGGCTACACCTTC.

The V and J genes are TRBV7-8 and TRBJ2-7; D is uncertain. Germline values: CDR1 SGHVS, CDR2 FQNEAQ. The CDR3 runs 13 residues. The V gene lost 1 base and the J gene lost 2 bases, with 6 bases spanning the gap. CDR3 nucleotide sequence: TGTGCCAGCAGCTTAGTGCGGACCTACGAGCAGTACTTC. It specifies CASSLVRTYEQYF. The complete variable domain, with remaining parts taken from reference TRBV7-8 and TRBJ2-7, reads GAGVSQSPRYKVAKRGQDVALRCDPISGHVSLFWYQQALGQGPEFLTYFQNEAQLDKSGLPSDRFFAERPEGSVSTLKIQRTQQEDSAVYLCASSLVRTYEQYFGPGTRLTVT.

The chain employs TRBV28 and TRBJ1-2, with TRBD1 matching over 9 bases. Trimming at V came to 1 base and at J to 4 bases, leaving 4 bases not matched to a gene. Germline CDR1 and CDR2: MDHEN and SYDVKM. CDR3 size: 15 residues. CDR3 bases: TGTGCCAGCAGTTTATTGGGGACAGGGCTCTATGGCTACACCTTC. Its translation: CASSLLGTGLYGYTF.

This chain joins TRBV6-2 or TRBV6-3 and TRBJ2-2; a possible D gene is TRBD2 (6 bases). Between the trimmed V and J ends, which lost 2 bases and 0 bases, there was a span of 10 bases. The CDR3 has 16 amino acids. From germline, CDR1 is MNHEY and CDR2 SVGEGT. This CDR3 reads CASSYGRGTNTGELFF. CDR3 coding DNA: TGTGCCAGCAGTTACGGGCGGGGAACGAACACCGGGGAGCTGTTTTTT.

This clone was picked up one time. J is TRBJ2-4 and V is TRBV20-1; D may be TRBD1 (7 bases). The V and J ends lost 5 bases and 13 bases respectively, with 15 bases between them. The CDR3 is 11 amino acids. The V gene's germline CDR1 is DFQATT and CDR2 SNEGSKA (reference sequence). The CDR3 region has the DNA TGCAGTGCTCTTCAGGGGGGCGTCCAGTACTTC. The encoded protein is CSALQGGVQYF.

This clone occurred a few times. The chain couples TRBV4-2 to TRBJ1-6; possible D gene TRBD1, 6 bases. The CDR3 runs 15 residues. Trimming removed 4 bases at V and 7 bases at J, with 14 bases between. Germline assignment: CDR1 LGHNA and CDR2 YNFKEQ. The CDR3: CASSPRTEPNSPLHF. CDR3 nucleotide sequence: TGTGCCAGCAGCCCGCGGACAGAGCCAAATTCACCCCTCCACTTT.

J is TRBJ2-7 and V is TRBV29-1, with D uncertain. The CDR3 covers 14 residues. The germline V gene encodes CDR1 SQVTM and CDR2 ANQGSEA. The V and J ends lost 7 bases and 2 bases respectively, with 18 bases between them. The CDR3 nucleotides are TGCAGCGCCGCAAGGCCAGGAACCCCCTACGAGCAGTACTTC. Its protein product is CSAARPGTPYEQYF.

V is TRBV4-2 and J is TRBJ1-4, with D possibly TRBD1 on 6 matching bases. CDR1 is LGHNA and CDR2 is YNFKEQ in the germline V gene. V was pared by 3 bases and J by 5 bases, with 16 bases between. The length of the CDR3 is 16 residues. CDR3 region: CASSQGRGAVNEKLFF. As DNA, the CDR3 is TGTGCCAGCAGCCAGGGGAGGGGGGCAGTAAATGAAAAACTGTTTTTT.

This sequence joins TRBV6-2 or TRBV6-3 and TRBJ1-1, with 9 positions matching TRBD1. V was pared by 5 bases and J by 3 bases, with 22 bases of the junction left unmatched. Germline V gene sequence: CDR1 MNHEY, CDR2 SVGEGT. This CDR3 comprises 20 residues. CDR3 sequence: CASSPTTWKTGGSHDTEAFF. The CDR3 coding sequence is TGTGCCAGCAGTCCAACAACATGGAAGACAGGGGGGTCCCACGACACTGAAGCTTTCTTT.

The chain joins TRBV9 to TRBJ2-2, with D perhaps TRBD2 (5 bases). The V gene lost 1 base and the J gene lost 4 bases, with 11 bases spanning the gap. The CDR3 contains 15 residues. CDR1 is SGDLS and CDR2 is YYNGEE in the germline V gene. The CDR3 nucleotides are TGTGCCAGCAGCGTAACTAGTGTCCCCACCGGGGAGCTGTTTTTT. It encodes CASSVTSVPTGELFF. The full variable domain, completed using reference TRBV9 and TRBJ2-2, is DSGVTQTPKHLITATGQRVTLRCSPRSGDLSVYWYQQSLDQGLQFLIQYYNGEERAKGNILERFSAQQFPDLHSELNLSSLELGDSALYFCASSVTSVPTGELFFGEGSRLTVL.

The rearrangement uses TRBV19 and TRBJ1-3, with D unresolved. The CDR3 contains 11 residues. Trimming removed 9 bases at V and 0 bases at J, with 3 bases between. Germline CDR1 is LNHDA and CDR2 is SQIVND (reference sequence). The CDR3 spells CASHSGNTIYF. The CDR3 nucleotides are TGTGCCAGCCACTCTGGAAACACCATATATTTT.

This chain links TRBV10-2 with TRBJ2-7; a weak D match, TRBD1 (6 bases). CDR3 length: 15 amino acids. From germline, CDR1 is WSHSY and CDR2 SAAADI. Trimming stripped 6 bases from V and 1 base from J, with 16 bases between. Written as DNA, the CDR3 is TGCGCCAGCAGACTAGGGGGTTGGGGTTCCTACGAGCAGTACTTC. This translates into CASRLGGWGSYEQYF.

The V gene is TRBV20-1, the J gene TRBJ2-5; D is unclear. Germline CDR1 reads DFQATT; CDR2 reads SNEGSKA (reference sequence). Trimming removed 1 base from V and 7 bases from J, with 7 bases in between. This CDR3 is 11 amino acids long. The CDR3 sequence is CSARAPGTQYF. The CDR3 DNA sequence: TGCAGTGCTAGAGCCCCCGGGACCCAGTACTTC.

This chain links TRBV25-1 with TRBJ1-4, with 9 nucleotides matching TRBD1. Unmatched junction bases numbered 7, after V lost 3 bases and J lost 5 bases. Germline CDR1 reads MGHDK; CDR2 reads SYGVNS. This CDR3 spans 16 amino acids. Here the CDR3 DNA reads TGTGCCAGCAGTGACCCGGCCGGGACAGGGAATGAAAAACTGTTTTTT. Protein sequence: CASSDPAGTGNEKLFF.